Below, 16 T cell receptor beta chains from the same sample are listed, as sequenced in a study of T cell responses to AZD1222 COVID-19 vaccine. Measured with immunoSEQ multiplex PCR; TCRdb has only the in-frame clones, and not every one. The sample includes some 84,000 clones, approximately 88% of them seen just once. This sample comprised peripheral blood, obtained on day 0 of AZD1222 vaccination. The source is an adult in good health.

J is TRBJ2-7 and V is TRBV18; 12 positions match TRBD2. Trimming removed 0 bases from V and 3 bases from J; junction bases left unmatched: 0. The CDR3 is 15 residues long. The germline V gene has CDR1 KGHSH and CDR2 LQKENI. The CDR3 here is CASSPPTSGSYEQYF. The CDR3 nucleotides read TGTGCCAGCTCACCACCGACTAGCGGGAGCTACGAGCAGTACTTC.

The rearrangement links TRBV18 to TRBJ1-6; D uncertain. Trimming took 3 bases from V and 5 from J, leaving 8 bases between them. The CDR3 sequence is 14 residues long. CDR1 is KGHSH and CDR2 is LQKENI in the germline V gene. CDR3 amino acids: CASSPPTDNSPLHF. Here the CDR3 DNA reads TGTGCCAGCTCACCCCCAACAGATAATTCACCCCTCCACTTT.

The chain uses TRBV20-1 and TRBJ2-3; D unclear. Trimming stripped 3 bases from V and 11 bases from J, with 21 bases between. Germline CDR1 DFQATT, CDR2 SNEGSKA (reference sequence). This CDR3 contains 14 residues. The CDR3 protein is CSASSNGRSTWQYF. DNA of the CDR3: TGCAGTGCTAGTTCGAACGGCCGGAGCACTTGGCAGTATTTT.

This clone showed up just a few times. The chain has TRBV3-1 (or the pseudogene TRBV3-2) and TRBJ1-1; D remains unclear. Germline lookup yields CDR1 LGHDT and CDR2 YNNKEL (reference sequence). V was shortened by 0 bases and J by 1 base, with 9 bases between the two germline ends. The CDR3 length is 15 residues. The CDR3 region is CASSQEGTWNTEAFF. In DNA, the CDR3 is TGTGCCAGCAGCCAAGAGGGAACTTGGAACACTGAAGCTTTCTTT.

The V gene is TRBV28, the J gene TRBJ1-2; 7 bases map to TRBD1. The length of the CDR3 is 16 residues. Trimming took 2 bases from V and 0 from J; bases not matched to a gene: 6. The V gene's germline CDR1 is MDHEN and CDR2 SYDVKM. In nucleotides, the CDR3 is TGTGCCAGCAGTTTAAACCTGGACAGGACTAACTATGGCTACACCTTC. It yields the protein CASSLNLDRTNYGYTF.

The chain uses TRBV29-1 and TRBJ1-2; D might be TRBD1 (6 bases). V dropped 4 bases and J dropped 0 bases, with 12 bases sitting between them. Germline loops: CDR1 SQVTM, CDR2 ANQGSEA. The CDR3 is 14 residues long. Written as DNA, the CDR3 is TGCAGCGTTGTAGGACAGCAGACTAACTATGGCTACACCTTC. The encoded protein is CSVVGQQTNYGYTF.

The chain employs TRBV15 and TRBJ1-5; 7 bases fit TRBD1. The CDR3 contains 20 residues. Trimming cost V 2 bases and J 2 bases; bases outside gene matches: 18. Germline V gene sequence: CDR1 LNHNV, CDR2 YYDKDF (reference sequence). CDR3 amino acids: CATSRPLGTEGAGGNQPQHF. The CDR3 coding sequence is TGTGCCACCAGCAGACCTCTAGGGACAGAAGGGGCAGGGGGCAATCAGCCCCAGCATTTT. Using reference TRBV15 and TRBJ1-5 for the parts outside the CDR3, the full variable domain is DAMVIQNPRYQVTQFGKPVTLSCSQTLNHNVMYWYQQKSSQAPKLLFHYYDKDFNNEADTPDNFQSRRPNTSFCFLDIRSPGLGDTAMYLCATSRPLGTEGAGGNQPQHFGDGTRLSIL.

The chain has TRBV7-8 and TRBJ1-5; D ambiguous. CDR3 length: 14 amino acids. From germline, CDR1 is SGHVS and CDR2 FQNEAQ. The ends were cut back, 1 base at V and 9 bases at J, with 13 bases in the middle. This CDR3 is CASSLVRTLAPQHF. DNA for the CDR3: TGTGCCAGCAGCTTAGTCCGGACCTTAGCGCCCCAGCATTTT. The whole variable domain, remainder taken from reference TRBV7-8 and TRBJ1-5, is GAGVSQSPRYKVAKRGQDVALRCDPISGHVSLFWYQQALGQGPEFLTYFQNEAQLDKSGLPSDRFFAERPEGSVSTLKIQRTQQEDSAVYLCASSLVRTLAPQHFGDGTRLSIL.

This clone was seen a few times. The V and J genes are TRBV29-1 and TRBJ1-3; no definite D call. Germline-derived CDR1 and CDR2 are SQVTM and ANQGSEA. The CDR3 covers 14 residues. With 3 bases removed from V and 4 bases from J, the gap between germline ends came to 13 bases. CDR3 sequence (DNA): TGCAGCGTTGAGTCCCACATGGCGGGAAACACCATATATTTT. Translating gives CSVESHMAGNTIYF.

This chain links TRBV7-2 with TRBJ1-2; D call uncertain. CDR1 SGHTA and CDR2 FQGNSA come from the germline V gene. V lost 0 bases and J 8 bases, leaving 13 bases between the germline ends. The CDR3 is made up of 14 amino acids. CDR3 in DNA: TGTGCCAGCAGCTTAGCGGTGTCAGTTGAAGGCTACACCTTC. Translating it yields CASSLAVSVEGYTF.

This clone was counted once. The rearrangement links TRBV7-9 to TRBJ1-1, with TRBD1 matching over 7 bases. The CDR3 is 14 residues long. The V segment lost 1 base and the J segment 1 base; nucleotides outside the gene matches: 0. Germline-derived CDR1 and CDR2 are SEHNR and FQNEAQ (reference sequence). The CDR3 sequence: CASSLGTGNTEAFF. The CDR3 bases are TGTGCCAGCAGCTTAGGGACAGGGAACACTGAAGCTTTCTTT. The full variable domain, completed using reference TRBV7-9 and TRBJ1-1, is DTGVSQNPRHKITKRGQNVTFRCDPISEHNRLYWYRQTLGQGPEFLTYFQNEAQLEKSRLLSDRFSAERPKGSFSTLEIQRTEQGDSAMYLCASSLGTGNTEAFFGQGTRLTVV.

This sequence joins TRBV19 and TRBJ2-7, with 10 bases fitting TRBD1. There are 13 residues in the CDR3. The germline gives CDR1 LNHDA, CDR2 SQIVND (reference sequence). V trimming: 6 bases; J trimming: 4 bases; junction bases outside the gene matches: 3. The CDR3 DNA follows: TGTGCCAGTAGACTGGGACAGGGGTACGAGCAGTACTTC. Residues: CASRLGQGYEQYF.

The J gene is TRBJ2-5, the V gene TRBV11-2, with D hard to call. CDR1 and CDR2 (germline): SGHAT, FQNNGV. The CDR3 totals 12 residues. Trimming pared 3 bases from V and 0 bases from J, leaving 2 bases between. The chain's CDR3 is CASSFHQETQYF. The CDR3 region has the DNA TGTGCCAGCAGCTTCCACCAAGAGACCCAGTACTTC.

Only a few counts were recorded for this clone. The CDR3 spells CASSPGTGGTSNQPQHF. DNA of the CDR3: TGTGCCAGCAGCCCCGGGACAGGGGGCACGAGCAATCAGCCCCAGCATTTT. J is TRBJ1-5 and V is TRBV7-9, with 12 nucleotides matching TRBD1. The CDR3 extends over 17 amino acids. Germline CDR1 is SEHNR and CDR2 is FQNEAQ (reference sequence). V shed 5 bases and J 1 base; nucleotides not matched to a gene: 6. The variable domain in full, completed from reference TRBV7-9 and TRBJ1-5, reads DTGVSQNPRHKITKRGQNVTFRCDPISEHNRLYWYRQTLGQGPEFLTYFQNEAQLEKSRLLSDRFSAERPKGSFSTLEIQRTEQGDSAMYLCASSPGTGGTSNQPQHFGDGTRLSIL.

The CDR3 loop reads CASAADPLKLTQYF. CDR3 bases: TGTGCCAGCGCGGCCGACCCCTTGAAGCTTACGCAGTATTTT. The chain is built from TRBV28 and TRBJ2-3; unclear D gene. Trimming cost V 8 bases and J 8 bases, with 20 bases left between them. Germline V gene data show CDR1 as MDHEN and CDR2 as SYDVKM. This CDR3 has 14 residues.

The chain couples TRBV11-1 to TRBJ2-1; 7 bases line up with TRBD2. The CDR3 has 14 amino acids. Trimming removed 3 bases from V and 5 bases from J; junction bases left unmatched: 4. Germline CDR1 SGHAT, CDR2 FQDESV (reference sequence). CDR3 in amino acids: CASSFWGGNNEQFF. CDR3 DNA sequence: TGTGCCAGCAGCTTCTGGGGAGGGAACAATGAGCAGTTCTTC.